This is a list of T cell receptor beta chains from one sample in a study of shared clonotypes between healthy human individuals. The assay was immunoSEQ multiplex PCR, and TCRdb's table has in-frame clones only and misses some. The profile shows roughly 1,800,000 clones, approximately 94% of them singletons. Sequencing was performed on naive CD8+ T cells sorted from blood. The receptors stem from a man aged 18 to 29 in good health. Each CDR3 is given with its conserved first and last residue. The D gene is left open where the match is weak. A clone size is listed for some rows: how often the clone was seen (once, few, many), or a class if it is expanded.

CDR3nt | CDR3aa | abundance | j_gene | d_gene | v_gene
TGTGCCACCAGCAGAGAGAGACTGGAGCAGTACTTC | CATSRERLEQYF | . | TRBJ2-7 | . | TRBV15
TGTGCCATCACCGGGACAGAAGAGGGCTATGGCTACACCTTC | CAITGTEEGYGYTF | . | TRBJ1-2 | TRBD1 | TRBV10-3
TGTGCCAGCAGCTTGGATGAGGGACCCCAAGAGACCCAGTACTTC | CASSLDEGPQETQYF | . | TRBJ2-5 | . | TRBV5-6
TGTGCCAGCAAAAGGACTAGCGGGAGGGCCGGGTCTGGTGGCTCCTACAATGAGCAGTTCTTC | CASKRTSGRAGSGGSYNEQFF | . | TRBJ2-1 | TRBD2 | TRBV2
TGTGCCAGCAGTTACAGGGGAGGGAACACTGAAGCTTTCTTT | CASSYRGGNTEAFF | . | TRBJ1-1 | . | TRBV6-5
TGCAGCGTGCGACCGGGACAGGAGACGCTCAATGAGCAGTTCTTC | CSVRPGQETLNEQFF | . | TRBJ2-1 | TRBD1 | TRBV29-1
TGTGCCAGCAGCTTGGTGGGACACCCGAACACTGAAGCTTTCTTT | CASSLVGHPNTEAFF | . | TRBJ1-1 | . | TRBV5-5
TGCGCCAGCAGCCAAGGGTGGGGGGGAGGCTACGAGCAGTACTTC | CASSQGWGGGYEQYF | . | TRBJ2-7 | TRBD2 | TRBV4-1
TGTGCCACCAGCAGAGATAAAGACGGGGGGAGAGAGCAGTACTTC | CATSRDKDGGREQYF | . | TRBJ2-7 | TRBD2 | TRBV15
TGTGCTAGCAGCTTAGAATCAGAACTCACTGAAGCTTTCTTT | CASSLESELTEAFF | once | TRBJ1-1 | . | TRBV7-7
TGCGCCAGCAGTCCGACTAGCGGGAAAGACAATGAGCAGTTCTTC | CASSPTSGKDNEQFF | . | TRBJ2-1 | TRBD2 | TRBV4-1
TGTGCCACCAGCAGAGATCGTTACGGTAACTATGGCTACACCTTC | CATSRDRYGNYGYTF | . | TRBJ1-2 | . | TRBV15
TGTGCCAGCAGCTTTTTGAGGCGGGAGGAGAACACCGGGGAGCTGTTTTTT | CASSFLRREENTGELFF | . | TRBJ2-2 | TRBD2 | TRBV11-2
TGTGCCAGTAGTATAGACACCGAAGAGACCCAGTACTTC | CASSIDTEETQYF | . | TRBJ2-5 | . | TRBV19
TGTGCCAGCAGTTTATTCGGACACGGGAGCTCCTACGAGCAGTACTTC | CASSLFGHGSSYEQYF | . | TRBJ2-7 | . | TRBV7-9
TGTGCCAGCAGCTTTGGGTCAGGGAACTACGAGCAGTACTTC | CASSFGSGNYEQYF | . | TRBJ2-7 | . | TRBV5-6
TGTGCCAGCAGTGGATACGAGGGGAACACTGAAGCTTTCTTT | CASSGYEGNTEAFF | once | TRBJ1-1 | . | TRBV2
TGTGCCAGCAGTTACGTTAGCGGGATAAATGAGCAGTTCTTC | CASSYVSGINEQFF | . | TRBJ2-1 | TRBD2 | TRBV6-5
TGTGCCAGCAGCTTAGAGTTCACAGATACGCAGTATTTT | CASSLEFTDTQYF | . | TRBJ2-3 | . | TRBV11-2
TGTGCCAGCAGTCTCGGGGATACGCAGTATTTT | CASSLGDTQYF | once | TRBJ2-3 | . | TRBV27
TGTGCCAGCAGCCCAACTAGCGGGTGGGCCGGGGAGCTGTTTTTT | CASSPTSGWAGELFF | . | TRBJ2-2 | TRBD2 | TRBV5-8
TGTGCCAGCAGTTTCACTAGCGGTAGCACAGATACGCAGTATTTT | CASSFTSGSTDTQYF | once | TRBJ2-3 | TRBD2 | TRBV2
TGTGCCAGCGGCGTTAGCGGCTCCTACGAGCAGTACTTC | CASGVSGSYEQYF | . | TRBJ2-7 | . | TRBV6-5
TGTGCCAGCAGCTTGCTGGCCTACAATGAGCAGTTCTTC | CASSLLAYNEQFF | . | TRBJ2-1 | . | TRBV5-6
TGCGCCAGCAGCCAAGTTGAGGGGAACACTGAAGCTTTCTTT | CASSQVEGNTEAFF | . | TRBJ1-1 | . | TRBV4-3
TGTGCCAGCAGTTCAGACCGGGTCGATGAGCAGTTCTTC | CASSSDRVDEQFF | . | TRBJ2-1 | . | TRBV27
TGCGCCAGCAGCTTTAGAGGGTCTGGGCGGAACACTGAAGCTTTCTTT | CASSFRGSGRNTEAFF | . | TRBJ1-1 | . | TRBV5-1
TGCAGCGTCCTCGGACAGGGCACAACCTACGAGCAGTACTTC | CSVLGQGTTYEQYF | . | TRBJ2-7 | TRBD1 | TRBV29-1
TGTGCCAGTAGTAATAGGGCTAGCGGGAGACTCTACGAGCAGTACTTC | CASSNRASGRLYEQYF | . | TRBJ2-7 | TRBD2 | TRBV19
TGCGCCAGCAGCCAAGCCATGATCCTAGCGGGAGTCGCCTACAATGAGCAGTTCTTC | CASSQAMILAGVAYNEQFF | . | TRBJ2-1 | TRBD2 | TRBV4-3
TGTGCCAGCAGCTCCGGGACTCCTACCTACGAGCAGTACTTC | CASSSGTPTYEQYF | . | TRBJ2-7 | . | TRBV13
TGTGCCAGCAGCTTTTCTCGACAGGGGAGGTACGAGCAGTACTTC | CASSFSRQGRYEQYF | once | TRBJ2-7 | TRBD1 | TRBV5-5
TGTGCCAGCAGCCCTTCAAGTGGGGGACACGAGCAGTACTTC | CASSPSSGGHEQYF | . | TRBJ2-7 | . | TRBV9